The 7 T cell receptor beta chains in this list originate from one sample, sequenced in a study of glioma-infiltrating T cells after dendritic cell vaccination. Time point specified: after dendritic cell vaccination, including at tumor progression/relapse. The data were produced by immunoSEQ multiplex PCR, yet TCRdb's version contains in-frame clones alone and is incomplete. Altogether fewer than 75,000 clones are present, over 65% being singletons, with the ten largest covering roughly 8.5%. This material consisted of blood, taken after dendritic cell vaccination. Source of these receptors: a human donor with glioblastoma.

The gene calls are TRBV11-2 and TRBJ2-2; no reliable D call. Per germline, CDR1 SGHAT and CDR2 FQNNGV. The CDR3 sequence is 15 residues long. V lost 2 bases and J lost 2, with 9 bases in between. DNA for the CDR3: TGTGCCAGCAGCTTATACAGAACCAACACCGGGGAGCTGTTTTTT. Residues: CASSLYRTNTGELFF.

The chain couples TRBV5-1 to TRBJ1-2; D perhaps matches TRBD1 (6 bases). The CDR3 loop spans 15 amino acids. Trimming stripped 1 base from V and 5 bases from J, with 15 bases between. Germline CDR1 reads SGHRS; CDR2 reads YFSETQ. This chain's CDR3 is CASSLRLGAEYGYTF. Here the CDR3 DNA reads TGCGCCAGCAGCTTGAGGCTGGGGGCCGAATATGGCTACACCTTC.

The chain employs TRBV9 and TRBJ2-1; TRBD1 aligns across 11 bases. V lost 2 bases, J lost 7 bases, and 11 bases stayed unmatched. This CDR3 is 17 amino acids long. Germline CDR1 SGDLS, CDR2 YYNGEE. CDR3 sequence reads: CASSVGGRTGGWNEQFF. The CDR3 DNA reads as TGTGCCAGCAGCGTCGGAGGTAGGACAGGGGGCTGGAATGAGCAGTTCTTC.

The rearrangement joins TRBV18 to TRBJ2-2, with 10 nucleotides matching TRBD2. The CDR3 runs 17 residues. Germline V gives CDR1 KGHSH, CDR2 LQKENI. With V trimmed by 3 bases and J by 2 bases, 6 bases remained unmatched. CDR3 amino acids: CASSPLLAGANTGELFF. In DNA form, the CDR3 reads TGTGCCAGCTCACCCCTCCTAGCGGGGGCAAACACCGGGGAGCTGTTTTTT.

This chain links TRBV7-8 with TRBJ1-5, with D perhaps TRBD1 (6 bases). V was trimmed by 2 bases and J by 2 bases, leaving 13 bases between them. Germline V gene data show CDR1 as SGHVS and CDR2 as FQNEAQ. The CDR3 is 16 amino acids. The CDR3 protein is CASSLSGGAGNQPQHF. In DNA, the CDR3 is TGTGCCAGCAGCTTAAGCGGGGGCGCAGGCAATCAGCCCCAGCATTTT.

The gene calls are TRBV4-3 and TRBJ2-5; 10 nucleotides agree with TRBD2. The CDR3 is made up of 19 amino acids. Trimming at V came to 0 bases and at J to 3 bases, leaving 13 bases not matched to a gene. Per germline, CDR1 LGHNA and CDR2 YSLEER. The CDR3 sequence: CASSQDLRASGGLKETQYF. The CDR3 DNA is TGCGCCAGCAGCCAAGATCTGAGGGCTAGCGGGGGATTGAAAGAGACCCAGTACTTC.

The chain employs TRBV14 and TRBJ2-3, with 7 positions matching TRBD1. V lost 4 bases and J lost 8; bases outside the gene matches: 3. Germline V gene lookup returns CDR1 SGHDN and CDR2 FVKESK. This CDR3 region has 12 residues. The CDR3 loop is CASSPDRVTQYF. CDR3 nucleotides: TGTGCCAGCAGCCCTGACAGGGTTACGCAGTATTTT.